These 32 T cell receptor beta chains originate from one sample sequenced in a study of regulatory T cells (dated by TCRdb to the late 2010s). These receptors' targets are unknown. The library was prepared using the immunoSEQ multiplex PCR assay. The multiplex PCR used 52 forward TRBV primers and 13 reverse TRBJ primers, with assay-based and computational corrections for amplification bias. The table was pulled from immuneACCESS by TCRdb, which kept in-frame rearrangements only. Such tables lose some clones; where checked, under half of the loss comes from unresolved V genes, and the rest has no known cause. This sample gives 30,000 to 40,000 clones in total; approximately 89% of them show up just once. Under 2.5% of the sample rests with the top ten. Results the study describes overall, beyond this receptor: Hydrophobic residues at CDR3 positions 6 and 7 were enriched in conventional CD4+ T cells from CD3G-deficient patients, suggesting more self-reactive specificities.

The sequenced sample consisted of conventional CD4+ T cells sorted from blood. The receptors were gathered from a person in their late teens or twenties with CD3G deficiency.

V gene TRBV6-5 combines with J gene TRBJ2-2, with D tentatively TRBD1 (5 bases). This CDR3 is 15 amino acids long. Trimming removed 6 bases at V and 6 bases at J, with 17 bases between. Germline V lookup: CDR1 MNHEY, CDR2 SVGAGI. CDR3 sequence: CASRSGSRAPGELFF. CDR3 DNA: TGTGCCAGCAGGTCCGGGTCCAGGGCCCCCGGGGAGCTGTTTTTT.

The chain uses TRBV7-6 and TRBJ2-5, with TRBD1 matching 8 bases. With V trimmed by 4 bases and J by 0 bases, 4 bases remained unmatched. The CDR3 has 15 amino acids. Germline V CDR1 and CDR2: SGHVS, FNYEAQ. This chain's CDR3 is CASSSGQAYQETQYF. The DNA for the CDR3 is TGTGCCAGCAGCTCGGGACAGGCGTACCAAGAGACCCAGTACTTC.

The chain employs TRBV28 and TRBJ2-7; 10 bases fit TRBD1. CDR1 MDHEN and CDR2 SYDVKM come from the germline V gene. The V segment lost 8 bases and the J segment 4 bases; nucleotides outside the gene matches: 8. The CDR3 contains 14 residues. The CDR3 region has the DNA TGTGCCAGCGGGAAGACAGGGGGCAGGTACGAGCAGTACTTC. It specifies CASGKTGGRYEQYF.

The rearrangement joins TRBV18 to TRBJ1-6; no clear D. V lost 6 bases to trimming and J lost 10 bases, with 22 bases between them. The CDR3 extends over 16 amino acids. Germline V gives CDR1 KGHSH, CDR2 LQKENI. CDR3 residues: CASSQNEPRRGSPLHF. The CDR3 nucleotides are TGTGCCAGCTCCCAAAACGAGCCACGGCGAGGATCACCCCTCCACTTT. The complete variable domain, with remaining parts taken from reference TRBV18 and TRBJ1-6, reads NAGVMQNPRHLVRRRGQEARLRCSPMKGHSHVYWYRQLPEEGLKFMVYLQKENIIDESGMPKERFSAEFPKEGPSILRIQQVVRGDSAAYFCASSQNEPRRGSPLHFGNGTRLTVT.

J is TRBJ2-7 and V is TRBV28; 7 bases fit TRBD2. V shed 2 bases, J shed 3 bases, and the junction held 4 bases outside the gene matches. The CDR3 has 14 amino acids. Germline loops: CDR1 MDHEN, CDR2 SYDVKM. CDR3 sequence reads: CASSLRGGDYEQYF. DNA for the CDR3: TGTGCCAGCAGTTTAAGGGGAGGGGACTACGAGCAGTACTTC. The whole variable domain, remainder taken from reference TRBV28 and TRBJ2-7, is DVKVTQSSRYLVKRTGEKVFLECVQDMDHENMFWYRQDPGLGLRLIYFSYDVKMKEKGDIPEGYSVSREKKERFSLILESASTNQTSMYLCASSLRGGDYEQYFGPGTRLTVT.

This clone was observed a handful of times. The chain employs TRBV28 and TRBJ1-2; the D is unclear. Trimming shortened V by 2 bases and J by 4 bases, and 8 bases separated the two germline ends. From germline, CDR1 is MDHEN and CDR2 SYDVKM. This CDR3 is 13 amino acids long. CDR3 in amino acids: CASSLTAGYGYTF. The CDR3 DNA is TGTGCCAGCAGTTTAACGGCAGGCTATGGCTACACCTTC.

The rearrangement links TRBV6-1 to TRBJ1-2, with 7 nucleotides matching TRBD1. The CDR3 contains 18 residues. Germline V gives CDR1 MNHNS, CDR2 SASEGT. The trim removed 4 bases at V and 3 bases at J, leaving 17 bases unmatched. CDR3 bases: TGTGCCAGCAGTGGGGGGTCGCTGACAGGGAGCTTTGACTATGGCTACACCTTC. Translating gives CASSGGSLTGSFDYGYTF.

V gene TRBV5-1 combines with J gene TRBJ2-3; unclear D gene. V was shortened by 6 bases and J by 3 bases, with 14 bases between the two germline ends. Looked up from germline, CDR1 is SGHRS and CDR2 is YFSETQ. The CDR3 spans 14 residues. The CDR3 DNA reads TGCGCCAGCAAAGAGGAAGTGGCGACAGATACGCAGTATTTT. This sequence encodes CASKEEVATDTQYF.

V usage is TRBV6-6 and J usage is TRBJ2-5; D might be TRBD2 (6 bases). The CDR3 is 14 residues long. The germline V and J ends were trimmed by 6 bases and 4 bases, with 15 bases remaining between them. Germline CDR1 reads MNHNY; CDR2 reads SVGAGI (reference sequence). CDR3 region: CASSLGGGGETQYF. The CDR3 nucleotides read TGTGCCAGCAGCCTGGGGGGAGGCGGAGAGACCCAGTACTTC.

V gene TRBV21-1 combines with J gene TRBJ1-5; the table's D call, TRBD1, was not checked against the DNA. TRBV21-1 is flagged as a pseudogene. CDR3 length equals 17 residues. The CDR3 nucleotides are TGTGCCAGCAGCAAAGGGCGGAACAGGGGGCTCGATCAGCCCCAGCATTTT. Encoded protein: CASSKGRNRGLDQPQHF.

This clone was recorded a few times. The junction does not match germline at one end; this may be a read error. The rearrangement joins TRBV6-1 to TRBJ2-7; D might be TRBD1 (6 bases). Germline V gene lookup returns CDR1 MNHNS and CDR2 SASEGT. The CDR3 is made up of 14 amino acids. CDR3 amino acids: CASQTGWSSHEQYF. For the CDR3, the DNA is TGTGCCAGCCAAACAGGGTGGAGCTCCCACGAGCAGTACTTC.

The V call is TRBV5-1, the J call TRBJ2-1, with 7 bases lining up with TRBD2. CDR1 is SGHRS and CDR2 is YFSETQ in the germline V gene. The CDR3 spans 15 residues. J gave up 3 bases and V 0 bases, and 3 bases lay outside the gene matches. CDR3 region: CASSLALAGYNEQFF. The CDR3 coding sequence is TGCGCCAGCAGCTTGGCATTAGCGGGCTACAATGAGCAGTTCTTC.

As DNA, the CDR3 is TGCGCCAGCAGCCAGAGCGGAAACAACTATGGCTACACCTTC. Encoded protein: CASSQSGNNYGYTF. This chain joins TRBV5-1 and TRBJ1-2; D gene ambiguous. V dropped 4 bases and J dropped 2 bases, with 12 bases sitting between them. CDR1 and CDR2 from the germline V gene are SGHRS and YFSETQ. This CDR3 is built from 14 residues.

The chain joins TRBV27 to TRBJ2-2; D not resolved. Germline V lookup: CDR1 MNHEY, CDR2 SMNVEV (reference sequence). The ends were cut back, 5 bases at V and 5 bases at J, with 9 bases in the middle. The CDR3 sequence is 13 residues long. CDR3 sequence reads: CASSGTRTGELFF. The DNA for the CDR3 is TGTGCCAGCAGTGGCACACGGACCGGGGAGCTGTTTTTT.

This clone was counted once. V usage is TRBV28 and J usage is TRBJ1-4, with 7 bases identical to TRBD1. V trimming: 4 bases; J trimming: 4 bases; junction bases outside the gene matches: 15. This CDR3 contains 18 residues. In germline, CDR1 is MDHEN, CDR2 SYDVKM. CDR3 sequence: CASSSYRQGGKVNEKLFF. CDR3 coding DNA: TGTGCCAGCAGTTCCTATAGACAGGGTGGGAAGGTTAATGAAAAACTGTTTTTT. The whole variable domain, remainder taken from reference TRBV28 and TRBJ1-4, is DVKVTQSSRYLVKRTGEKVFLECVQDMDHENMFWYRQDPGLGLRLIYFSYDVKMKEKGDIPEGYSVSREKKERFSLILESASTNQTSMYLCASSSYRQGGKVNEKLFFGSGTQLSVL.

This rearrangement joins TRBV6-1 to TRBJ2-7, with D possibly matching TRBD1 (5 bases). V was clipped by 2 bases and J by 3 bases, with 17 bases between them. Per the germline V gene, CDR1 is MNHNS and CDR2 is SASEGT. The CDR3 has 16 residues. CDR3 sequence reads: CASSESSAQAHYEQYF. The CDR3 DNA reads as TGTGCCAGCAGTGAATCATCGGCACAGGCCCACTACGAGCAGTACTTC.

This chain connects TRBV10-3 to TRBJ2-1; no clear D. Trimming left V 0 bases short and J 6 bases short, with 6 bases between. This CDR3 has 13 amino acids. In germline, CDR1 is ENHRY, CDR2 SYGVKD. CDR3 residues: CAISESAANEQFF. The CDR3 DNA reads TGTGCCATCAGTGAGTCGGCCGCCAATGAGCAGTTCTTC.

This chain joins TRBV6-6 and TRBJ2-1; D is unresolved. CDR1 MNHNY and CDR2 SVGAGI come from the germline V gene (reference sequence). The CDR3 covers 12 residues. The V gene lost 6 bases and the J gene lost 7 bases, with 10 bases spanning the gap. The CDR3 spells CASSDQRNEQFF. CDR3 coding DNA: TGTGCCAGCAGCGACCAGAGGAATGAGCAGTTCTTC.

The chain links TRBV18 to TRBJ2-3, with D possibly matching TRBD1 (5 bases). Looked up from germline, CDR1 is KGHSH and CDR2 is LQKENI. This CDR3 is 13 amino acids long. V lost 5 bases to trimming and J lost 9 bases, with 15 bases between them. For the CDR3, the DNA is TGTGCCAGCTCATGGCAGGGCGGAGTGACGCAGTATTTT. It yields the protein CASSWQGGVTQYF.

The gene calls are TRBV6-1 and TRBJ1-4; D is possibly TRBD1 (5 bases). V gave up 4 bases and J gave up 8 bases, with 11 bases separating them. The germline CDR1 and CDR2 sequences are MNHNS and SASEGT. The CDR3 is made up of 13 amino acids. CDR3 coding DNA: TGTGCCAGCAGTGGTCGGGGGGGGGAAAAACTGTTTTTT. This translates into CASSGRGGEKLFF.

The chain has TRBV28 and TRBJ2-6; 8 nucleotides agree with TRBD1. Germline lookup yields CDR1 MDHEN and CDR2 SYDVKM. The V segment lost 7 bases and the J segment 3 bases; nucleotides outside the gene matches: 5. CDR3 size: 15 residues. Here the CDR3 reads CASTSRGRGANVLTF. CDR3 bases: TGTGCCAGCACCTCCAGGGGGCGTGGGGCCAACGTCCTGACTTTC.

V is TRBV10-2 and J is TRBJ1-2; D is ambiguous. The CDR3 covers 14 residues. The V end lost 7 bases, the J end lost 2 bases, and 14 bases lay between the germline ends. CDR1 is WSHSY and CDR2 is SAAADI in the germline V gene. DNA for the CDR3: TGCGCCAGCAAAATGTCCCTCGGGAACTATGGCTACACCTTC. Translation: CASKMSLGNYGYTF.

The rearrangement uses TRBV19 and TRBJ2-1; no firm D call. The V end was cut by 1 base, the J end by 0 bases, with 7 bases between. This CDR3 has 15 amino acids. CDR1 and CDR2 (germline): LNHDA, SQIVND (reference sequence). CDR3 nucleotide sequence: TGTGCCAGTAGTATAGGTCGGAGCTCCTACAATGAGCAGTTCTTC. Translated: CASSIGRSSYNEQFF.

J is TRBJ1-1 and V is TRBV27, with no clear D. Trimming stripped 1 base from V and 2 bases from J, with 5 bases between. Germline values: CDR1 MNHEY, CDR2 SMNVEV (reference sequence). The CDR3 sequence is 13 residues long. The CDR3, as DNA: TGTGCCAGCAGTTTATACCCTAACACTGAAGCTTTCTTT. This gives the protein CASSLYPNTEAFF.

This CDR3 is CASSVDGRNEQFF. CDR3 sequence (DNA): TGCGCCAGCAGCGTGGACGGTCGTAATGAGCAGTTCTTC. The chain is built from TRBV5-1 and TRBJ2-1; D gene ambiguous. Germline V gene sequence: CDR1 SGHRS, CDR2 YFSETQ. Trimming took off 4 bases at V and 7 bases at J, with 12 bases between the two ends. This CDR3 comprises 13 residues.

J is TRBJ2-5 and V is TRBV7-8; possibly TRBD1 or TRBD2 for D (6 bases each). Germline V CDR1 and CDR2: SGHVS, FQNEAQ. The V and J ends lost 1 base and 4 bases respectively, with 10 bases between them. This CDR3 region has 14 residues. CDR3 bases: TGTGCCAGCAGCTTAGGTTCGGGGGCAGAGACCCAGTACTTC. Its protein product is CASSLGSGAETQYF.

This clone showed up just once. V gene TRBV10-1 combines with J gene TRBJ2-7; D might be TRBD2 (7 bases). CDR3 length equals 17 residues. CDR1 WNHNN and CDR2 SYGVQD come from the germline V gene (reference sequence). Deletions cut 10 bases from V and 2 bases from J, with 27 bases between. The CDR3 loop reads CAIPNLSSGGRTYEQYF. The CDR3 nucleotides read TGCGCCATCCCCAACCTCTCGTCGGGGGGCCGGACCTACGAGCAGTACTTC.

V and J are TRBV6-6 and TRBJ1-5; D might be TRBD1 (6 bases). Between the trimmed V and J ends, which lost 6 bases and 4 bases, there was a span of 10 bases. The germline gives CDR1 MNHNY, CDR2 SVGAGI (reference sequence). CDR3 length: 13 residues. DNA for the CDR3: TGTGCCAGCAGACAGGGTCTTAATCAGCCCCAGCATTTT. Its translation: CASRQGLNQPQHF.

The V and J genes are TRBV30 and TRBJ2-1; the D gene is possibly TRBD1 (5 bases). V shed 2 bases and J shed 6 bases, with 8 bases lying between them. The CDR3 contains 12 residues. CDR1 is GTSNPN, CDR2 SVGIG, per germline (reference sequence). The DNA of the CDR3 is TGTGCCTGGAGTACAGGAAGCAATGAGCAGTTCTTC. It specifies CAWSTGSNEQFF.

The V gene is TRBV19, the J gene TRBJ1-1; D might be TRBD1 (5 bases). The CDR3 extends over 16 amino acids. With 7 bases removed from V and 1 base from J, the gap between germline ends came to 19 bases. The germline V gene encodes CDR1 LNHDA and CDR2 SQIVND (reference sequence). CDR3 in amino acids: CASKLWGTLPNTEAFF. CDR3 coding DNA: TGTGCCAGTAAGTTGTGGGGGACCTTACCGAACACTGAAGCTTTCTTT.

This chain links TRBV9 with TRBJ2-1, with D tentatively TRBD2 (6 bases). CDR3 length: 13 amino acids. Between the trimmed V and J ends, which lost 0 bases and 14 bases, there was a span of 15 bases. Germline V CDR1 and CDR2: SGDLS, YYNGEE. The CDR3 loop reads CASSVDSGPPEFF. For the CDR3, the DNA is TGTGCCAGCAGCGTAGATAGCGGCCCTCCGGAGTTCTTC.

The rearrangement joins TRBV10-3 to TRBJ2-3; D not certain. The V and J ends lost 5 bases and 5 bases respectively, with 14 bases between them. There are 14 residues in the CDR3. Germline V lookup: CDR1 ENHRY, CDR2 SYGVKD. CDR3 amino acids: CAISKTSGEDTQYF. CDR3 nucleotides: TGTGCCATCAGTAAGACTTCTGGAGAAGATACGCAGTATTTT.